A single T cell receptor (beta chain) is shown here with its context. What it recognizes is unknown. This entry belongs to a study of T cell repertoires in cytomegalovirus infection. The wider study: HLA-C-restricted CMV epitopes, recently identified, and well-studied HLA-B-restricted ones were used by the study.

In TCRdb, the reads were re-called with MiXCR into one record per CDR3 protein. This sample has hundreds of thousands of distinct CDR3 sequences, with almost 30% found just once. Findings of the study overall: HLA-C-restricted CMV clonotypes gave the most frequent clonotype in two of eight donors.

Germline assignment: CDR1 MNHEY and CDR2 SMNVEV (reference sequence). V lost 3 bases and J lost 3; bases outside the gene matches: 14. This CDR3 contains 17 residues. The starting material was cultured PBMCs, obtained from culture after CMV antigen stimulation. The sequence was obtained from a human donor in good health (CMV status not recorded). Some clones in this sample may be carry-over from other donors' samples. The rearrangement joins TRBV27 to TRBJ2-7, with 7 bases identical to TRBD2. For the CDR3, the DNA is TGTGCCAGCAGTTTGTATGGCCAGGGAGGGGAAGACTACGAGCAGTACTTC. This gives the protein CASSLYGQGGEDYEQYF.